One sample yielded the 20 T cell receptor beta chains listed below, sequenced in a study of control samples from healthy donors and cancer patients. TCRdb's table, derived via immunoSEQ multiplex PCR, lists solely in-frame clones and lacks some. This sample yields some 140,000 clones, of which approximately 96% are seen a single time; 4.5% to 6% belongs to the top ten. Specimen: blood. The receptors stem from a man between 40 and 49 years old in good health.

The chain carries TRBV19 and TRBJ1-5, with D possibly being TRBD1 (6 bases). Germline V CDR1 and CDR2: LNHDA, SQIVND (reference sequence). V lost 6 bases and J 4 bases, leaving 16 bases between the germline ends. The CDR3 extends over 15 amino acids. CDR3: CASSATGTINQPQHF. The CDR3 nucleotides are TGTGCCAGTAGCGCGACCGGGACAATAAATCAGCCCCAGCATTTT. The full variable domain, rest sourced from reference TRBV19 and TRBJ1-5, is DGGITQSPKYLFRKEGQNVTLSCEQNLNHDAMYWYRQDPGQGLRLIYYSQIVNDFQKGDIAEGYSVSREKKESFPLTVTSAQKNPTAFYLCASSATGTINQPQHFGDGTRLSIL.

This rearrangement joins TRBV4-1 to TRBJ1-2; D may be TRBD1 (5 bases). Trimming removed 1 base from V and 4 bases from J, with 13 bases in between. The germline gives CDR1 MGHRA, CDR2 YSYEKL. CDR3 size: 15 residues. As DNA, the CDR3 is TGCGCCAGCAGCCAAGGTGGGGGGAGTCCCTATGGCTACACCTTC. Encoded protein: CASSQGGGSPYGYTF.

J is TRBJ2-7 and V is TRBV27; TRBD1 agrees at 7 bases. Germline trimming cut 0 bases from V and 0 bases from J; bases unmatched to any gene: 2. This CDR3 region has 15 residues. Germline CDR1 is MNHEY and CDR2 is SMNVEV (reference sequence). CDR3 loop: CASSLSRDSSYEQYF. The CDR3 DNA sequence: TGTGCCAGCAGTTTATCTAGGGACAGCTCCTACGAGCAGTACTTC.

This chain uses TRBV7-2 with TRBJ1-3; D perhaps matches TRBD1 (5 bases). The ends were cut back, 1 base at V and 0 bases at J, with 13 bases in the middle. The CDR3 runs to 17 residues. CDR1 SGHTA and CDR2 FQGNSA come from the germline V gene. CDR3 loop: CASSLGKDILSGNTIYF. In nucleotides, the CDR3 is TGTGCCAGCAGCTTAGGGAAGGACATACTCTCTGGAAACACCATATATTTT.

The chain couples TRBV25-1 to TRBJ2-7, with D maybe TRBD1 (5 bases). V lost 4 bases, J lost 3 bases, and 16 bases lay in between. From germline, CDR1 is MGHDK and CDR2 SYGVNS. CDR3 length: 15 amino acids. CDR3 sequence (DNA): TGTGCCAGCAGTGGGCCCGAACAGGTTGACTACGAGCAGTACTTC. As protein: CASSGPEQVDYEQYF.

The V and J genes are TRBV27 and TRBJ1-2; D call uncertain. The germline V and J ends were trimmed by 2 bases and 6 bases, with 10 bases remaining between them. Germline CDR1 and CDR2: MNHEY and SMNVEV (reference sequence). The CDR3 consists of 13 residues. The CDR3 DNA reads as TGTGCCAGCAGTTTAAGCTTAGGGAATGGCTACACCTTC. Translation gives CASSLSLGNGYTF.

The DNA for the CDR3 is TGTGCCAGCAGCCAAGGCAGGAATTACTACGAGCAGTACTTC. Protein sequence: CASSQGRNYYEQYF. The genes are TRBV3-1 (or the pseudogene TRBV3-2) and TRBJ2-7; D is unresolved. The CDR3 runs to 14 residues. Germline-derived CDR1 and CDR2 are LGHDT and YNNKEL (reference sequence). V gave up 1 base and J gave up 3 bases, with 10 bases separating them.

This chain connects TRBV7-2 to TRBJ2-7; a weak D match, TRBD2 (6 bases). This CDR3 has 14 residues. The germline V gene encodes CDR1 SGHTA and CDR2 FQGNSA. Trimming took 0 bases from V and 1 from J, leaving 7 bases between them. This CDR3 reads CASSLAGGSYEQYF. The CDR3, as DNA: TGTGCCAGCAGCTTAGCGGGGGGATCCTACGAGCAGTACTTC. Looking up the rest from reference TRBV7-2 and TRBJ2-7 gives the full variable domain: GAGVSQSPSNKVTEKGKDVELRCDPISGHTALYWYRQSLGQGLEFLIYFQGNSAPDKSGLPSDRFSAERTGGSVSTLTIQRTQQEDSAVYLCASSLAGGSYEQYFGPGTRLTVT.

In nucleotides, the CDR3 is TGTGCCAGCAGGAGCCAGGGCGGGCGAGGCTACACCTTC. Protein product: CASRSQGGRGYTF. The chain is built from TRBV28 and TRBJ1-2; D possibly corresponds to TRBD1 (5 bases). Trimming removed 6 bases from V and 8 bases from J, with 16 bases in between. CDR3 length: 13 amino acids. The germline V gene has CDR1 MDHEN and CDR2 SYDVKM.

The rearrangement uses TRBV5-1 and TRBJ2-3; 8 nucleotides line up with TRBD2. CDR1 is SGHRS and CDR2 is YFSETQ in the germline V gene. CDR3 length equals 14 residues. V shed 7 bases, J shed 4 bases, and the junction held 8 bases outside the gene matches. CDR3 coding DNA: TGCGCCAGCTCGGGCGGGGGGACGGCAGATACGCAGTATTTT. It encodes CASSGGGTADTQYF. The variable domain in full, completed from reference TRBV5-1 and TRBJ2-3, reads KAGVTQTPRYLIKTRGQQVTLSCSPISGHRSVSWYQQTPGQGLQFLFEYFSETQRNKGNFPGRFSGRQFSNSRSEMNVSTLELGDSALYLCASSGGGTADTQYFGPGTRLTVL.

V usage is TRBV10-3 and J usage is TRBJ1-4; tentative D call: TRBD1 (5 bases). The V gene lost 6 bases and the J gene lost 0 bases, with 17 bases spanning the gap. Per germline, CDR1 ENHRY and CDR2 SYGVKD. The CDR3 length is 17 residues. CDR3 sequence (DNA): TGTGCCATCAGCAGCACGAGAGGGGTTGCAACTAATGAAAAACTGTTTTTT. This encodes CAISSTRGVATNEKLFF.

This chain joins TRBV7-9 and TRBJ2-7; D may correspond to TRBD1 or TRBD2 (5 bases each). Germline V CDR1 and CDR2: SEHNR, FQNEAQ (reference sequence). The CDR3 has 16 residues. The germline V and J ends were trimmed by 1 base and 7 bases, with 20 bases remaining between them. The CDR3 DNA reads TGTGCCAGCAGCTTAGGACGGCGCAGGGCAGAGGGGGAGCAGTACTTC. Its translation is CASSLGRRRAEGEQYF. Full variable domain (remainder filled in from reference TRBV7-9 and TRBJ2-7): DTGVSQNPRHKITKRGQNVTFRCDPISEHNRLYWYRQTLGQGPEFLTYFQNEAQLEKSRLLSDRFSAERPKGSFSTLEIQRTEQGDSAMYLCASSLGRRRAEGEQYFGPGTRLTVT.

The chain uses TRBV9 and TRBJ2-1; either TRBD1 or TRBD2 may supply D (6 bases each). CDR1 SGDLS and CDR2 YYNGEE come from the germline V gene. This CDR3 is 16 amino acids long. V was cut by 4 bases and J by 2 bases, with 16 bases left in between. The chain's CDR3 is CASSLGGRETYNEQFF. CDR3 bases: TGTGCCAGCAGCCTAGGGGGGCGAGAGACCTACAATGAGCAGTTCTTC.

The chain recombines TRBV28 with TRBJ2-3, with 11 bases lining up with TRBD2. Germline V gene lookup returns CDR1 MDHEN and CDR2 SYDVKM. This CDR3 has 15 amino acids. J was trimmed by 5 bases and V by 5 bases; bases with no gene match: 6. The CDR3 loop reads CASSQLAGAGDTQYF. The CDR3 region has the DNA TGTGCCAGCAGTCAACTAGCGGGGGCGGGAGATACGCAGTATTTT.

In DNA, the CDR3 is TGCGCCAGCAGCCATGGTATCGGGCGGGGCACCTACGAGCAGTACTTC. Translation gives CASSHGIGRGTYEQYF. This rearrangement joins TRBV4-3 to TRBJ2-7, with TRBD2 as a possible D gene (6 bases). The CDR3 runs to 16 residues. The germline CDR1 and CDR2 sequences are LGHNA and YSLEER. The V and J ends lost 3 bases and 2 bases respectively, with 17 bases between them.

The chain joins TRBV9 to TRBJ2-2; 9 nucleotides agree with TRBD1. CDR3 size: 15 residues. Losses at the gene ends were 3 bases for V and 7 bases for J; bases not matched to a gene: 7. Germline V gene data show CDR1 as SGDLS and CDR2 as YYNGEE. The CDR3 DNA is TGTGCCAGCAGCGGCGACAGGGGGTTTGTCGGGGAGCTGTTTTTT. This codes for CASSGDRGFVGELFF. Filled out from reference TRBV9 and TRBJ2-2, the complete variable domain reads DSGVTQTPKHLITATGQRVTLRCSPRSGDLSVYWYQQSLDQGLQFLIQYYNGEERAKGNILERFSAQQFPDLHSELNLSSLELGDSALYFCASSGDRGFVGELFFGEGSRLTVL.

This chain connects TRBV6-5 to TRBJ2-5; tentatively, D is TRBD1 or TRBD2 (5 bases each). V lost 6 bases and J 1 base, leaving 15 bases between the germline ends. Germline loops: CDR1 MNHEY, CDR2 SVGAGI. The CDR3 has 15 residues. CDR3 loop: CASSRSRGPQETQYF. The CDR3 DNA reads as TGTGCCAGCAGCCGGAGCCGGGGACCCCAAGAGACCCAGTACTTC.

V usage is TRBV10-1 and J usage is TRBJ1-5, with 8 bases matching TRBD1. The V gene end was trimmed by 8 bases and the J gene end by 6 bases; junction bases not matched to a gene: 12. The CDR3 contains 15 residues. The V gene's germline CDR1 is WNHNN and CDR2 SYGVQD (reference sequence). CDR3 nucleotide sequence: TGCGCCAGCCGCCCCCGGGCAGGGGGCGGTCAGCCCCAGCATTTT. Residues: CASRPRAGGGQPQHF.

This chain joins TRBV3-1 (or the pseudogene TRBV3-2) and TRBJ1-5; no clear D gene. Trimming removed 2 bases from V and 4 bases from J, with 6 bases in between. CDR1 and CDR2 (germline): LGHDT, YNNKEL (reference sequence). The CDR3 totals 13 residues. For the CDR3, the DNA is TGTGCCAGCAGCCAAACCGGGAATCAGCCCCAGCATTTT. Its protein product is CASSQTGNQPQHF.

The genes are TRBV13 and TRBJ2-1; 14 bases agree with TRBD2. Germline V CDR1 and CDR2: PRHDT, FYEKMQ (reference sequence). The CDR3 extends over 21 amino acids. Trimming at V came to 1 base and at J to 6 bases, leaving 17 bases not matched to a gene. CDR3 amino acids: CASSLDGGLAGGLAIPNEQFF. The CDR3 region has the DNA TGTGCCAGCAGCTTAGACGGTGGACTAGCGGGGGGACTCGCGATCCCCAATGAGCAGTTCTTC. Full variable domain (rest looked up from reference TRBV13 and TRBJ2-1): AAGVIQSPRHLIKEKRETATLKCYPIPRHDTVYWYQQGPGQDPQFLISFYEKMQSDKGSIPDRFSAQQFSDYHSELNMSSLELGDSALYFCASSLDGGLAGGLAIPNEQFFGPGTRLTVL.